These 2 T cell receptor beta chains came from one sample sequenced in a study of cytomegalovirus exposure and HLA in healthy donors. Primers included in the PCR were 60 Vbeta and 13 Jbeta primers. Repertoires were generated with immunoSEQ multiplex PCR, while TCRdb's copy carries only in-frame clones and drops some. The sample lists about 200,000 clones; 75% to 90% were seen once. Sequencing used PBMCs. These receptors were collected from a woman in her 40s in good health and CMV-seronegative.

This sequence joins TRBV19 and TRBJ1-1; TRBD1 agrees at 7 bases. This CDR3 region has 15 residues. Germline CDR1 LNHDA, CDR2 SQIVND (reference sequence). V shed 5 bases, J shed 3 bases, and the junction held 9 bases outside the gene matches. The CDR3 region is CASSSRTGGYTEAFF. DNA for the CDR3: TGTGCCAGTAGTTCCCGGACAGGAGGATACACTGAAGCTTTCTTT.

The V gene is TRBV30, the J gene TRBJ2-3; possible D gene TRBD2, 5 bases. Germline-derived CDR1 and CDR2 are GTSNPN and SVGIG (reference sequence). The CDR3 is made up of 12 amino acids. Trimming pared 3 bases from V and 2 bases from J, leaving 6 bases between. CDR3 loop: CAWSGDTDTQYF. The CDR3 DNA reads as TGTGCCTGGAGCGGGGACACAGATACGCAGTATTTT.